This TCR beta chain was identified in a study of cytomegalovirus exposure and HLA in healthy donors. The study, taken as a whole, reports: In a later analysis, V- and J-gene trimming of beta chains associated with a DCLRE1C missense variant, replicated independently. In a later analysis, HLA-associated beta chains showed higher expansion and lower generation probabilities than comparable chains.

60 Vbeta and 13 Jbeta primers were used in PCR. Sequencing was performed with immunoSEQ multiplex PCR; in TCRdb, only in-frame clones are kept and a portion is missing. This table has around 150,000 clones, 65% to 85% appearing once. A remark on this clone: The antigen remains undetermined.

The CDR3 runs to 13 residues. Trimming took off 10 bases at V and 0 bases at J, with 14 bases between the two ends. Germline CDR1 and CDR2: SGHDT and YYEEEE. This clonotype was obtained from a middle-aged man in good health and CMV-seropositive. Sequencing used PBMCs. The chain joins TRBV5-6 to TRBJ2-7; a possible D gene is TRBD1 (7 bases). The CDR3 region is CAFSEGASYEQYF. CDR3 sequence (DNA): TGTGCCTTCTCGGAGGGGGCCTCCTACGAGCAGTACTTC.